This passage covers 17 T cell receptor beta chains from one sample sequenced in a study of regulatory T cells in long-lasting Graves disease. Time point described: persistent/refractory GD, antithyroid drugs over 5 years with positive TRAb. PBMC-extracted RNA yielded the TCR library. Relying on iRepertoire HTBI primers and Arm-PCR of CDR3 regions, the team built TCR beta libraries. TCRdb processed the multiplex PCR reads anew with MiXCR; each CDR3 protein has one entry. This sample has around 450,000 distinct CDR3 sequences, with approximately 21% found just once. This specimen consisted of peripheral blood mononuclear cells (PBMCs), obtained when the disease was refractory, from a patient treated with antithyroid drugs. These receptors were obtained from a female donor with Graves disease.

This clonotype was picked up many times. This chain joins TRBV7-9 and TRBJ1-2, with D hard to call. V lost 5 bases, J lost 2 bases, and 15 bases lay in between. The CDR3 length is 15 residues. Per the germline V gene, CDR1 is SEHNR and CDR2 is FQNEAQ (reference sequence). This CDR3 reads CASSAAPAGNYGYTF. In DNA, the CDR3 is TGTGCCAGCAGCGCCGCCCCGGCGGGGAACTATGGCTACACCTTC.

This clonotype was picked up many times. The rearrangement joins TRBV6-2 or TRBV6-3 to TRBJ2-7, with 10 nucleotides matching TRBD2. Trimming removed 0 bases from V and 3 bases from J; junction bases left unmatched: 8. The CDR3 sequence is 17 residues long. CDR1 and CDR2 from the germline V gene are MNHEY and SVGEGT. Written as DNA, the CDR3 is TGTGCCAGCAGTTACTCGAGAGGGCTAGCGGGAGACTACGAGCAGTACTTC. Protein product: CASSYSRGLAGDYEQYF.

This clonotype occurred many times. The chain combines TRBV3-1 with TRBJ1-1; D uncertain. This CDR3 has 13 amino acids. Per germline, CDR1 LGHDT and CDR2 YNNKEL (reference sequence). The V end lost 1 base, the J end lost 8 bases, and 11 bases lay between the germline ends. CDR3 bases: TGTGCCAGCAGCCAAGCTCTTGGCCAGGAAGCTTTCTTT. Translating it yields CASSQALGQEAFF.

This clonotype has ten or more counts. CDR3 DNA sequence: TGTGCCAGCAGTTCCAGGACGGAAGCGAACACCGGGGAGCTGTTTTTT. This sequence encodes CASSSRTEANTGELFF. V usage is TRBV28 and J usage is TRBJ2-2; D unclear. Germline assignment: CDR1 MDHEN and CDR2 SYDVKM. CDR3 length: 16 amino acids. The V gene lost 4 bases and the J gene lost 0 bases, with 12 bases spanning the gap.

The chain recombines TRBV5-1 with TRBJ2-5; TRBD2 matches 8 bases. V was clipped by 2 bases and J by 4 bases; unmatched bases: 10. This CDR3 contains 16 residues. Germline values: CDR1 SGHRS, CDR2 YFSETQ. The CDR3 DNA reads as TGCGCCAGCAGCTTTAGAGACGGGAGGGCCCCAGAGACCCAGTACTTC. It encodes CASSFRDGRAPETQYF.

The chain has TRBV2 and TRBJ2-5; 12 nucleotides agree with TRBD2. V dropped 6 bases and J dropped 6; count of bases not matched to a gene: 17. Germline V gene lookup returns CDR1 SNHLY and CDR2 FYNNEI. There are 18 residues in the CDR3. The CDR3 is CASSQVGTLAGGPKTQYF. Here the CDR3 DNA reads TGTGCCAGCAGCCAAGTTGGGACCCTAGCGGGGGGGCCAAAGACCCAGTACTTC.

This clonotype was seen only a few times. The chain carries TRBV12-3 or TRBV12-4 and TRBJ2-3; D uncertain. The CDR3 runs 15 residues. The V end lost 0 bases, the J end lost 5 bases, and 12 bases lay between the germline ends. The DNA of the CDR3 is TGTGCCAGCAGTTTAGCAACATCGGGTAGAGATACGCAGTATTTT. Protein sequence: CASSLATSGRDTQYF.

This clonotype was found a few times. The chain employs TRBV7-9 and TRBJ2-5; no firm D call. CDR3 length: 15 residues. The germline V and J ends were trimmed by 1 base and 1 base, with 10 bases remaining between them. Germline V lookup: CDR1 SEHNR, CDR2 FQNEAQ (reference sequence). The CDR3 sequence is CASSLGLGSQETQYF. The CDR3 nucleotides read TGTGCCAGCAGCTTAGGTCTTGGCAGCCAAGAGACCCAGTACTTC.

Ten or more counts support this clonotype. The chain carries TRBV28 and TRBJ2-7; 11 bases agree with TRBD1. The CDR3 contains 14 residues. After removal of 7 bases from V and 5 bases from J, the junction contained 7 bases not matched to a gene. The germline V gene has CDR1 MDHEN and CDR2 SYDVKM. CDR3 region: CASNDGQGADEQYF. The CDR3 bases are TGTGCCAGCAATGATGGACAGGGGGCCGACGAGCAGTACTTC.

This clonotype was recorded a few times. Here the CDR3 reads CAIRNRGHSYEQYF. CDR3 in DNA: TGTGCCATCAGAAACAGGGGGCACTCCTACGAGCAGTACTTC. This sequence joins TRBV10-3 and TRBJ2-7, with 9 bases identical to TRBD1. In germline, CDR1 is ENHRY, CDR2 SYGVKD. This CDR3 is 14 amino acids long. The junction had 3 bases not matched to a gene; V was cut back by 6 bases and J by 0 bases.

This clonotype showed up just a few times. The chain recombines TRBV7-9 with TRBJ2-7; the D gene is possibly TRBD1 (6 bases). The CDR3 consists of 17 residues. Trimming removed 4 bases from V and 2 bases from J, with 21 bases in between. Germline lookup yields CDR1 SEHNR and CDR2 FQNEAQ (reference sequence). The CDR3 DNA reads TGTGCCAGCAGCTCATGGATAGGACAGAATAGCCCCTACGAGCAGTACTTC. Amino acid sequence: CASSSWIGQNSPYEQYF.

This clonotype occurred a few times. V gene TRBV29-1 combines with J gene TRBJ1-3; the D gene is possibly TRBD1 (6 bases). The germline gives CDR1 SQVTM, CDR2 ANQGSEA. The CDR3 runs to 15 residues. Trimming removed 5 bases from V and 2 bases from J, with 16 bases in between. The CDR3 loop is CSVRLTGSAGNTIYF. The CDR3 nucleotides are TGCAGCGTTCGTTTGACAGGATCCGCTGGAAACACCATATATTTT.

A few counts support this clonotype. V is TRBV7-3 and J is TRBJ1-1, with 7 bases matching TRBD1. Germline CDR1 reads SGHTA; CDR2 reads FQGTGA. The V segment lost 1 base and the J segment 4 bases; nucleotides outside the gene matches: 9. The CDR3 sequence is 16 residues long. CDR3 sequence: CASSLIGGRGGTEAFF. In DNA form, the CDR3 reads TGTGCCAGCAGCTTAATCGGTGGCAGGGGGGGCACTGAAGCTTTCTTT.

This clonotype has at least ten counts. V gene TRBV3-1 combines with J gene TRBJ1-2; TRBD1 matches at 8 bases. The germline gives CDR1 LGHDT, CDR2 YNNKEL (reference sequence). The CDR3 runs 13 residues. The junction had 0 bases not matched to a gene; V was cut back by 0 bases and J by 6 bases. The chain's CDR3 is CASSQEGQDGYTF. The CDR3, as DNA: TGTGCCAGCAGCCAAGAGGGACAGGATGGCTACACCTTC.

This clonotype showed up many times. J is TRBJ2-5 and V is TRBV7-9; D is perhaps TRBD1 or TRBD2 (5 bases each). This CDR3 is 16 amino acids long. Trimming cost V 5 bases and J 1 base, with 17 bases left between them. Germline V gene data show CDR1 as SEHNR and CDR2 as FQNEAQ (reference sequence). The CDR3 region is CASSLPLWGSQETQYF. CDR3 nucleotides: TGTGCCAGCAGCCTCCCACTTTGGGGGTCCCAAGAGACCCAGTACTTC.

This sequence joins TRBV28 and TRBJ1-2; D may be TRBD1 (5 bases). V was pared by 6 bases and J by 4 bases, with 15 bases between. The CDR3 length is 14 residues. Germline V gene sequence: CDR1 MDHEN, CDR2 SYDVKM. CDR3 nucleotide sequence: TGTGCCAGCAGCCCCGGGACTCTGGGCTATGGCTACACCTTC. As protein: CASSPGTLGYGYTF.

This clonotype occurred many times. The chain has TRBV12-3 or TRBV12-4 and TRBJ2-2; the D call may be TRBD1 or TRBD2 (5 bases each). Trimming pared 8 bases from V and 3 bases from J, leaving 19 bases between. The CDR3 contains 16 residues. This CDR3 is CASSVGTALDTGELFF. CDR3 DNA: TGTGCCAGCTCCGTCGGGACGGCTCTCGACACCGGGGAGCTGTTTTTT.